The 18 T cell receptor beta chains given below trace back to one sample, sequenced in a study of control samples from healthy donors and cancer patients. Libraries were prepared by immunoSEQ multiplex PCR; TCRdb keeps only in-frame clonotypes and omits some of them. Of 150,000 to 200,000 clones in the sample, around 88% were seen once. Sequencing was done on a sample of blood. Every receptor here comes from a man aged 18 to 29 in good health.

The chain combines TRBV27 with TRBJ1-1; D is perhaps TRBD1 (6 bases). The CDR3 is 13 residues long. The germline V gene encodes CDR1 MNHEY and CDR2 SMNVEV (reference sequence). The ends were cut back, 6 bases at V and 5 bases at J, with 13 bases in the middle. This CDR3 is CASRSGVYTEAFF. As DNA, the CDR3 is TGTGCCAGCAGGTCAGGGGTATATACTGAAGCTTTCTTT.

The chain recombines TRBV6-1 with TRBJ1-2, with 7 bases matching TRBD1. CDR3 size: 15 residues. Germline V gene data show CDR1 as MNHNS and CDR2 as SASEGT. The V segment lost 2 bases and the J segment 3 bases; nucleotides outside the gene matches: 6. The DNA for the CDR3 is TGTGCCAGCAGTGAAAGAGGACAGGTTCACTATGGCTACACCTTC. Its translation is CASSERGQVHYGYTF.

The V call is TRBV19, the J call TRBJ2-5; 12 bases are a match to TRBD1. Germline-derived CDR1 and CDR2 are LNHDA and SQIVND (reference sequence). The V and J ends lost 6 bases and 5 bases, in that order; junction bases with no gene match: 10. The CDR3 spans 16 residues. CDR3 protein: CASRPAGQGARETQYF. DNA for the CDR3: TGTGCCAGTAGACCGGCGGGACAGGGGGCGCGTGAGACCCAGTACTTC.

Comments on this clone: The sample contains more than one DNA sequence encoding this CDR3. The rearrangement joins TRBV7-2 to TRBJ2-5; D may be TRBD2 (6 bases). This CDR3 spans 13 amino acids. V gave up 6 bases and J gave up 5 bases, with 13 bases separating them. Per germline, CDR1 SGHTA and CDR2 FQGNSA. The CDR3 is CASSWGLGETQYF. In nucleotides, the CDR3 is TGTGCCAGCAGTTGGGGACTGGGGGAGACCCAGTACTTC.

The chain links TRBV5-1 to TRBJ2-3; 8 nucleotides agree with TRBD1. The CDR3 runs to 14 residues. Germline CDR1 reads SGHRS; CDR2 reads YFSETQ. With 7 bases clipped from V and 4 bases from J, the junction kept 8 bases outside the gene matches. CDR3 sequence: CASGQGGNSDTQYF. The CDR3 coding sequence is TGCGCCAGCGGACAGGGTGGGAATTCAGATACGCAGTATTTT.

The chain employs TRBV7-3 and TRBJ2-1, with 7 positions matching TRBD2. The germline CDR1 and CDR2 sequences are SGHTA and FQGTGA. The CDR3 sequence is 13 residues long. Trimming cost V 3 bases and J 10 bases; bases outside gene matches: 6. The CDR3 reads CASSLESSGEQFF. CDR3 DNA: TGTGCCAGCAGCTTGGAATCTAGCGGCGAGCAGTTCTTC.

V is TRBV25-1 and J is TRBJ1-1, with a possible D match to TRBD1 (6 bases). V was trimmed by 0 bases and J by 4 bases, leaving 12 bases between them. CDR1 is MGHDK, CDR2 SYGVNS, per germline. The CDR3 contains 15 residues. CDR3 loop: CASSEYSGVGTEAFF. The CDR3 nucleotides read TGTGCCAGCAGTGAATATTCAGGGGTTGGCACTGAAGCTTTCTTT.

J is TRBJ2-3 and V is TRBV5-1; TRBD2 matches at 8 bases. Germline values: CDR1 SGHRS, CDR2 YFSETQ. CDR3 length equals 13 residues. V shed 5 bases, J shed 1 base, and the junction held 0 bases outside the gene matches. DNA of the CDR3: TGCGCCAGCAGTAGCGGGGGCACAGATACGCAGTATTTT. Its translation: CASSSGGTDTQYF.

V and J are TRBV18 and TRBJ1-2, with D perhaps matching TRBD1 (6 bases). The CDR3 covers 15 residues. Germline V gives CDR1 KGHSH, CDR2 LQKENI. Trimming removed 2 bases from V and 4 bases from J, with 14 bases in between. CDR3 residues: CASSPGQTGSYGYTF. The CDR3 DNA follows: TGTGCCAGCTCACCAGGGCAGACAGGCTCCTATGGCTACACCTTC.

Turning to this clone: The junction does not match germline at one end; this may be a read error. The rearrangement uses TRBV11-2 and TRBJ2-7, with a possible D match to TRBD1 (6 bases). Per the germline V gene, CDR1 is SGHAT and CDR2 is FQNNGV. This CDR3 is 15 amino acids long. CDR3 in DNA: TGTGCCAGCAGCTTAAGGGGTCAGGGGTCCTTCGAGCAGTACTTC. The encoded protein is CASSLRGQGSFEQYF.

The chain is built from TRBV29-1 and TRBJ2-5; perhaps TRBD2 as D (7 bases). CDR3 size: 14 residues. The germline V gene has CDR1 SQVTM and CDR2 ANQGSEA. Trimming took off 4 bases at V and 4 bases at J, with 16 bases between the two ends. CDR3 region: CSVVETGGGETQYF. CDR3 nucleotides: TGCAGCGTTGTAGAAACGGGGGGCGGAGAGACCCAGTACTTC.

The V call is TRBV28, the J call TRBJ2-3; TRBD1 is a possible D gene (5 bases). The germline V and J ends were trimmed by 6 bases and 7 bases, with 20 bases remaining between them. The CDR3 covers 15 residues. CDR1 MDHEN and CDR2 SYDVKM come from the germline V gene. In DNA form, the CDR3 reads TGTGCCAGCAGCTCTGGGGCCGCCCGCCCACATACGCAGTATTTT. This sequence encodes CASSSGAARPHTQYF.

The V call is TRBV5-6, the J call TRBJ1-2; 11 nucleotides line up with TRBD1. This CDR3 has 15 amino acids. J lost 4 bases, V lost 7 bases, and 9 bases had no gene match. CDR1 is SGHDT, CDR2 YYEEEE, per germline. The CDR3 protein is CASGRTGTGGYGYTF. The CDR3 DNA sequence: TGTGCCAGCGGCCGCACGGGGACAGGGGGCTATGGCTACACCTTC. The whole variable domain, remainder taken from reference TRBV5-6 and TRBJ1-2, is DAGVTQSPTHLIKTRGQQVTLRCSPKSGHDTVSWYQQALGQGPQFIFQYYEEEERQRGNFPDRFSGHQFPNYSSELNVNALLLGDSALYLCASGRTGTGGYGYTFGSGTRLTVV.

The chain is built from TRBV11-2 and TRBJ2-7, with D possibly being TRBD2 (6 bases). The CDR3 loop spans 14 amino acids. Germline V gene sequence: CDR1 SGHAT, CDR2 FQNNGV. Trimming removed 1 base at V and 0 bases at J, with 7 bases between. CDR3 sequence reads: CASSLGLVSYEQYF. In nucleotides, the CDR3 is TGTGCCAGCAGCTTAGGACTAGTCTCCTACGAGCAGTACTTC.

The sample holds a few counts of this clone. The rearrangement joins TRBV27 to TRBJ2-7; the D gene is possibly TRBD2 (7 bases). Germline CDR1 reads MNHEY; CDR2 reads SMNVEV (reference sequence). V lost 8 bases, J lost 5 bases, and 19 bases lay in between. CDR3 size: 14 residues. The CDR3 nucleotides read TGTGCCAGCCGGATGCGGGGGCCCGGGGACGAGCAGTACTTC. Translated, it gives CASRMRGPGDEQYF.

The chain combines TRBV28 with TRBJ1-1; a weak D match, TRBD1 (5 bases). Trimming shortened V by 6 bases and J by 6 bases, and 11 bases separated the two germline ends. CDR1 MDHEN and CDR2 SYDVKM come from the germline V gene. The CDR3 is made up of 12 amino acids. The CDR3 sequence: CASRVQGSEAFF. CDR3 coding DNA: TGTGCCAGCAGGGTTCAGGGCTCTGAAGCTTTCTTT.

This chain connects TRBV30 to TRBJ1-4; D not resolved. This CDR3 is built from 13 residues. CDR1 is GTSNPN and CDR2 is SVGIG in the germline V gene (reference sequence). V lost 1 base, J lost 3 bases, and 6 bases lay in between. In DNA, the CDR3 is TGTGCCTGGAGTGAGGTGTCTAATGAAAAACTGTTTTTT. This sequence encodes CAWSEVSNEKLFF.

V and J are TRBV19 and TRBJ2-1, with 11 bases matching TRBD2. J lost 4 bases, V lost 5 bases, and 4 bases had no gene match. Germline V gives CDR1 LNHDA, CDR2 SQIVND (reference sequence). The CDR3 loop spans 15 amino acids. As DNA, the CDR3 is TGTGCCAGTAGTGCCTCTAGCGGGGGGTACAATGAGCAGTTCTTC. It codes for CASSASSGGYNEQFF.